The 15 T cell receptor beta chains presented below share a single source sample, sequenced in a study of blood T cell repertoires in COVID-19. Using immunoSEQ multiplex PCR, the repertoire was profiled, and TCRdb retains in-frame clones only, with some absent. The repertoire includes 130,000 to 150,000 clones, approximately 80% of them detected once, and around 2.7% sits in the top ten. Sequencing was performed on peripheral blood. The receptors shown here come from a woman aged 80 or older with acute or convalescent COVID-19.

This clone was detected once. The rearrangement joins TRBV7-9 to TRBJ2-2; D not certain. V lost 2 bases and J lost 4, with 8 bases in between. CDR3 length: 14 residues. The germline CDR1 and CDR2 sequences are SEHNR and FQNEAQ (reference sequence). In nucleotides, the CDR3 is TGTGCCAGCAGCTTACCGGTAACCACCGGGGAGCTGTTTTTT. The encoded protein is CASSLPVTTGELFF.

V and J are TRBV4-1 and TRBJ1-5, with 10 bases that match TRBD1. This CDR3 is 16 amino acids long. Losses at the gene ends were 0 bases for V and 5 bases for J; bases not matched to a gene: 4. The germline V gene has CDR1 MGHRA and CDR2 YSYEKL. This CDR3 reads CASSQEGGQGYQPQHF. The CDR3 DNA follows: TGCGCCAGCAGCCAAGAAGGGGGACAGGGGTATCAGCCCCAGCATTTT.

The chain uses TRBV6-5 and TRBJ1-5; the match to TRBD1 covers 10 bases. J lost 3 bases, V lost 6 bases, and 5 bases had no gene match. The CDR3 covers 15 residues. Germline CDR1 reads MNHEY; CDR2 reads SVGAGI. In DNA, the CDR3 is TGTGCCAGCAGACAGGGACAGGGGATCAATCAGCCCCAGCATTTT. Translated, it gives CASRQGQGINQPQHF.

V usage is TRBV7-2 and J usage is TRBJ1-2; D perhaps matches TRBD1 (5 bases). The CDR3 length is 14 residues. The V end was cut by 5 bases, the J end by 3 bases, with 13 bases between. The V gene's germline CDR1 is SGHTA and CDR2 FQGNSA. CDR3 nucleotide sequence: TGTGCCAGCAGCAATAGGGGCTTGGACTATGGCTACACCTTC. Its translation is CASSNRGLDYGYTF.

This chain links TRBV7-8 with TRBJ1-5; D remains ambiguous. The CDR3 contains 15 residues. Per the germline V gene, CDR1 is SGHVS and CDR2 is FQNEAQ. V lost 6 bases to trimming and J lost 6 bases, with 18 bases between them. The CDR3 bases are TGTGCCAGCAGGCTCGGGATCTCCGGTGGTCAGCCCCAGCATTTT. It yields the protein CASRLGISGGQPQHF.

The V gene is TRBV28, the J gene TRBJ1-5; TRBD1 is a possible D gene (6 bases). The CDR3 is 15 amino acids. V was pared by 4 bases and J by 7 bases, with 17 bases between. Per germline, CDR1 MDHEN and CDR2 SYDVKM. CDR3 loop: CASSSTGIREQPQHF. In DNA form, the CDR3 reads TGTGCCAGCAGTTCTACAGGGATAAGGGAGCAGCCCCAGCATTTT.

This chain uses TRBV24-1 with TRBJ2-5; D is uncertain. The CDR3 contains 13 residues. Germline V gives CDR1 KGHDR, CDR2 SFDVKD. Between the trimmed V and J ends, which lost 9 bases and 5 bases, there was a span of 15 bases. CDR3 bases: TGTGCCACCTCCCTCGGGTCCGTGGAGACCCAGTACTTC. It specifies CATSLGSVETQYF.

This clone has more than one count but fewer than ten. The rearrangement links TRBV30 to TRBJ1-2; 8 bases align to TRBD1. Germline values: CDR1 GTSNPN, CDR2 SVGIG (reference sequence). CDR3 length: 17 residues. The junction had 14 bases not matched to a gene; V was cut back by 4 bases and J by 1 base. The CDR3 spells CAWTQTQGGTFNYGYTF. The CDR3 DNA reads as TGTGCCTGGACGCAGACACAGGGGGGGACGTTTAACTATGGCTACACCTTC.

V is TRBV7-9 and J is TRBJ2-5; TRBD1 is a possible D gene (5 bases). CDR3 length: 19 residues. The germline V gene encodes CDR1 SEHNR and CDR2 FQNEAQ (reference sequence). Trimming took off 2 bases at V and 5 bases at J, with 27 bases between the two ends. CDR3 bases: TGTGCCAGCAGCTTAAAGGAAAGTTATGGGGCAACCCGTGGGGAGACCCAGTACTTC. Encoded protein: CASSLKESYGATRGETQYF.

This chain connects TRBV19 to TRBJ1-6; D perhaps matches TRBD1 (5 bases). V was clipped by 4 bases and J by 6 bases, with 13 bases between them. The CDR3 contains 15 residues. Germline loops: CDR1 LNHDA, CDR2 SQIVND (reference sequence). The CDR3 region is CASSREGSSNSPLHF. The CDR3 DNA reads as TGTGCCAGTAGTAGAGAGGGGAGTTCTAATTCACCCCTCCACTTT. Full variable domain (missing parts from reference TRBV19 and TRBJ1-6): DGGITQSPKYLFRKEGQNVTLSCEQNLNHDAMYWYRQDPGQGLRLIYYSQIVNDFQKGDIAEGYSVSREKKESFPLTVTSAQKNPTAFYLCASSREGSSNSPLHFGNGTRLTVT.

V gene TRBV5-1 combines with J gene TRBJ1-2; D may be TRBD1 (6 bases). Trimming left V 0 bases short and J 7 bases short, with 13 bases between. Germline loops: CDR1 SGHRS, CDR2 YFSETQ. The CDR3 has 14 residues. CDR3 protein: CASSLDTGSGGYTF. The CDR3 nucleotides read TGCGCCAGCAGCTTGGATACAGGGTCAGGTGGCTACACCTTC. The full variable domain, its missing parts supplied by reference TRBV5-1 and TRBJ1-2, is KAGVTQTPRYLIKTRGQQVTLSCSPISGHRSVSWYQQTPGQGLQFLFEYFSETQRNKGNFPGRFSGRQFSNSRSEMNVSTLELGDSALYLCASSLDTGSGGYTFGSGTRLTVV.

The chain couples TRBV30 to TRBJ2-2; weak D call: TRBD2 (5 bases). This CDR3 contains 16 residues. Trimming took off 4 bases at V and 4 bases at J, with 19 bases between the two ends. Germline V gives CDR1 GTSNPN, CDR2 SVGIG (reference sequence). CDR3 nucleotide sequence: TGTGCCTGGAACCCACCGGGGAAGGGAAGCACCGGGGAGCTGTTTTTT. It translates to CAWNPPGKGSTGELFF.

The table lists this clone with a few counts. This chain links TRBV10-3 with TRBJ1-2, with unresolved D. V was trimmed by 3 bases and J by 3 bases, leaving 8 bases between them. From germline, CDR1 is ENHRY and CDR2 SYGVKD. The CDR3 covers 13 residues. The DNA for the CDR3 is TGTGCCATCAGTGATAGTCAGGACTATGGCTACACCTTC. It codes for CAISDSQDYGYTF.

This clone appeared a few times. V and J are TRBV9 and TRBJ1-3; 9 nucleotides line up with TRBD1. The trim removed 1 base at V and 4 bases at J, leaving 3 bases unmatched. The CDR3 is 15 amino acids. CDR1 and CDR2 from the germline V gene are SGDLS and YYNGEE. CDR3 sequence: CASSVMGQGGNTIYF. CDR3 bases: TGTGCCAGCAGCGTAATGGGACAGGGAGGAAACACCATATATTTT.

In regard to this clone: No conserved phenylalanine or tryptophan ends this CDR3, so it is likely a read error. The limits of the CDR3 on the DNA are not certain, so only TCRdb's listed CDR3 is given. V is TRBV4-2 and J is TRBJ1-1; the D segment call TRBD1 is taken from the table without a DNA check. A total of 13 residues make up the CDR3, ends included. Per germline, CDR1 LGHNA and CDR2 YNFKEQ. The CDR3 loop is CASSQVGQGAIIV.